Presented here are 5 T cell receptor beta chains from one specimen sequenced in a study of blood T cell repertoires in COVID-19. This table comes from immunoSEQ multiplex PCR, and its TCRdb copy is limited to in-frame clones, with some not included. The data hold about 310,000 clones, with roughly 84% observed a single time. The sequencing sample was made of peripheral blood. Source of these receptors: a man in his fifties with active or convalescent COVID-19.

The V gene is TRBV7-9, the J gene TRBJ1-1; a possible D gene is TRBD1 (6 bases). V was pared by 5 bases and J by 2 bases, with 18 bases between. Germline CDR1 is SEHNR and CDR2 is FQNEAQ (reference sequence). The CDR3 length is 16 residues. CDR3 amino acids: CASSPRLTGLNTEAFF. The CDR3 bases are TGTGCCAGCAGCCCCCGCTTGACAGGTCTTAACACTGAAGCTTTCTTT. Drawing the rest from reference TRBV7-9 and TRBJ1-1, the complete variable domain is DTGVSQNPRHKITKRGQNVTFRCDPISEHNRLYWYRQTLGQGPEFLTYFQNEAQLEKSRLLSDRFSAERPKGSFSTLEIQRTEQGDSAMYLCASSPRLTGLNTEAFFGQGTRLTVV.

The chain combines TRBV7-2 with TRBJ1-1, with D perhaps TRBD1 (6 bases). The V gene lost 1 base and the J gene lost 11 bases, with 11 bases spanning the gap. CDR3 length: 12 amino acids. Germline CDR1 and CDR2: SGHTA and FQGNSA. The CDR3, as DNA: TGTGCCAGCAGCTTAGGGGGACATGGGGCTTTCTTT. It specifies CASSLGGHGAFF.

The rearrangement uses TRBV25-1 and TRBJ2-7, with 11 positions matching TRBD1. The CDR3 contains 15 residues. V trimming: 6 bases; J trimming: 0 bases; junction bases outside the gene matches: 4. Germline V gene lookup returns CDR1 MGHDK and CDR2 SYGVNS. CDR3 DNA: TGTGCCAGCAGCGGCGGGACAGGGGGCTCCTACGAGCAGTACTTC. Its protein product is CASSGGTGGSYEQYF.

CDR3 amino acids: CASSLVTGFYEQYF. The CDR3 region has the DNA TGTGCCAGCAGCTTAGTCACCGGGTTCTACGAGCAGTACTTC. The rearrangement uses TRBV11-2 and TRBJ2-7; D is unclear. This CDR3 region has 14 residues. The V gene's germline CDR1 is SGHAT and CDR2 FQNNGV. Trimming cost V 1 base and J 3 bases, with 10 bases left between them.

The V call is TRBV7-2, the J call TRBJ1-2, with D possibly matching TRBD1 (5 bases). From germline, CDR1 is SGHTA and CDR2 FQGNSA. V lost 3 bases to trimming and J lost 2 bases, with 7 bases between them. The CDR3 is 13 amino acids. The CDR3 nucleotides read TGTGCCAGCAGCTTTGGGGCGAACTATGGCTACACCTTC. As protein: CASSFGANYGYTF.